The rows below give T cell receptor beta chains drawn from one sample of a study of CD8+ T cells in alopecia areata. The protocol was immunoSEQ multiplex PCR, while the TCRdb copy is restricted to in-frame clones and leaves out a portion. The sample lists 200,000 or so clones; roughly 57% were seen once. Sequencing was performed on CD4+ T cells sorted from blood, taken at week 0. These receptors all come from a human donor with alopecia areata. CDR3s include the opening cysteine and the closing phenylalanine or tryptophan. The order of the fields is D gene, clone size, V gene, J gene, CDR3 protein, CDR3 DNA. D genes are given only for firm matches. The size field is filled for only some rows; it gives once, few, many or a size class.

-	-	TRBV30	TRBJ1-1	CAWSVQADTEAFF	TGTGCCTGGAGTGTACAGGCAGACACTGAAGCTTTCTTT
-	-	TRBV30	TRBJ1-3	CAWSVGAAGNTIYF	TGTGCCTGGAGTGTAGGGGCTGCGGGAAACACCATATATTTT
-	-	TRBV27	TRBJ2-1	CASSTSGSEQFF	TGTGCCAGCAGTACCTCGGGTTCCGAGCAGTTCTTC
TRBD1	few	TRBV27	TRBJ2-7	CASKSAGTGYYEQYF	TGTGCCAGCAAATCGGCCGGGACAGGGTACTACGAGCAGTACTTC
-	few	TRBV15	TRBJ1-5	CATSIGEGPQHF	TGTGCCACCAGCATCGGGGAGGGGCCCCAGCATTTT
-	-	TRBV2	TRBJ2-4	CASGNSGLAKNIQYF	TGTGCCAGCGGGAACAGCGGCCTAGCCAAAAACATTCAGTACTTC
-	-	TRBV20-1	TRBJ2-7	CSAQRSYEQYF	TGCAGTGCACAGCGCTCCTACGAGCAGTACTTC
-	-	TRBV19	TRBJ2-5	CASGQRLEGTQYF	TGTGCCAGTGGCCAACGACTCGAGGGGACCCAGTACTTC
TRBD1	few	TRBV7-9	TRBJ2-3	CASTLDRGTDTQYF	TGTGCCAGCACCCTTGACAGGGGCACAGATACGCAGTATTTT
-	few	TRBV5-1	TRBJ2-1	CASSLSVYNEQFF	TGCGCCAGCAGCTTGTCGGTTTACAATGAGCAGTTCTTC
TRBD1	-	TRBV30	TRBJ2-1	CAWSVQGSYNEQFF	TGTGCCTGGAGTGTACAGGGGTCCTACAATGAGCAGTTCTTC
-	-	TRBV2	TRBJ2-7	CASSTGSYEQYF	TGTGCCAGCAGTACCGGAAGCTACGAGCAGTACTTC